These T cell receptor beta chains were read from a single sample in a study of identical twins. TCRdb re-called the 5' RACE reads with MiXCR, one entry per CDR3 protein. Among under 500,000 distinct CDR3 sequences listed, 14% were seen once. These data were also filed under a second study, of yellow fever vaccine responses in identical twins.

Specimen: CD4+ T cells sorted from blood. Every receptor here comes from a woman aged 18 to 35 in good health. The CDR3 runs from the conserved cysteine through the conserved F or W. Fields, in order: J gene, V gene, D gene, clone size, CDR3 DNA, CDR3 protein. A D gene is named only where the DNA matches it firmly. Size is stated for part of the rows, as once, few or many counts, or as a class when the clone is expanded.

TRBJ2-7	TRBV2	.	few	TGTGCCAGCAGTGAAGCCCGGAGGGTACAGTACTTC	CASSEARRVQYF
TRBJ2-3	TRBV5-4	TRBD1	few	TGTGCCAGCAGCTTGAAGCGTCCAGGGGGCGATACGCAGTATTTT	CASSLKRPGGDTQYF
TRBJ1-4	TRBV20-1	.	few	TGCAGTGCTAGAGAGGGGGCAGGGTATAATGAAAAACTGTTTTTT	CSAREGAGYNEKLFF
TRBJ2-7	TRBV2	.	few	TGTGCCAGCAGTGGGAGGGGGCAGGAGCAGTACTTC	CASSGRGQEQYF
TRBJ2-7	TRBV15	TRBD2	.	TGTGCCACCAGCAGAGAGGCGGGAGGGGGGGCTAGGTCCTACGAGCAGTACTTC	CATSREAGGGARSYEQYF
TRBJ1-2	TRBV5-5	.	few	TGTGCCAGCAGCTACCCGGGACGGGCGTTTCGGAATGGCTACACCTTC	CASSYPGRAFRNGYTF
TRBJ2-5	TRBV3-1	TRBD2	.	TGTGCCAGCTCGGGGGGGAGGGAAAAAGAGACCCAGTACTTC	CASSGGREKETQYF
TRBJ1-1	TRBV14	.	once	TGTGCCAGCAGCCGTGGAGGCAGGGAAGCTTTCTTT	CASSRGGREAFF
TRBJ2-5	TRBV5-6	.	many	TGTGCCAGCAGCCCTACAGGGCTCCAAGAGACCCAGTACTTC	CASSPTGLQETQYF
TRBJ2-3	TRBV7-2	.	many	TGTGCCAGCAGCTCCCCGGATACGCAGTATTTT	CASSSPDTQYF
TRBJ2-7	TRBV11-2	TRBD1	many	TGTGCCAGCAGCTATCCGGACAGGGTGGTGCAGTACTTC	CASSYPDRVVQYF
TRBJ2-4	TRBV19	.	.	TGTGCCAGTAGTATGTCGCCCGGCCTTTTTGGCAAAAACATTCAGTACTTC	CASSMSPGLFGKNIQYF
TRBJ2-1	TRBV18	TRBD1	.	TGTGCCAGTTTCGTTGGGACAGGCCTAAACAATGAGCAGTTCTTC	CASFVGTGLNNEQFF
TRBJ1-1	TRBV5-1	.	few	TGCGCCAGCAGCTTGGTTGGGGGAAGAGACACTGAAGCTTTCTTT	CASSLVGGRDTEAFF
TRBJ1-1	TRBV10-2	.	few	TGCGCCAGCACCGACGGGTTGTTCACTGAAGCTTTCTTT	CASTDGLFTEAFF
TRBJ2-2	TRBV5-5	TRBD1	.	TGTGCCAGCGGCTCCGGGGACAGGGGTAACACCGGGGAGCTGTTTTTT	CASGSGDRGNTGELFF
TRBJ1-4	TRBV25-1	.	.	TGTGCCAGCAGTCGGAGTTTGACGGGGCCCGGGGAAAAACTGTTTTTT	CASSRSLTGPGEKLFF
TRBJ1-3	TRBV5-1	.	.	TGCGCCAGCAGCAACTCTGGAAACACCATATATTTT	CASSNSGNTIYF
TRBJ2-5	TRBV20-1	.	few	TGCAGTGCTAGAGAGGCTAGTTCGGGGGAGACCCAGTACTTC	CSAREASSGETQYF
TRBJ2-3	TRBV4-2	TRBD2	.	TGTGCCAGCAGCCAAGTCGGTAGCGGGATGGGCACAGATACGCAGTATTTT	CASSQVGSGMGTDTQYF
TRBJ2-2	TRBV12-3/TRBV12-4	TRBD2	few	TGTGCCAGCAGTTCCGGACTAGCACACCCGAACACCGGGGAGCTGTTTTTT	CASSSGLAHPNTGELFF
TRBJ2-1	TRBV5-1	.	.	TGCGCCAGCACCCCCTCGGGGTTCGGCTCCTACAATGAGCAGTTCTTC	CASTPSGFGSYNEQFF
TRBJ1-1	TRBV7-9	.	few	TGTGCCAGCACTTCGCTCCTGAACACTGAAGCTTTCTTT	CASTSLLNTEAFF
TRBJ1-5	TRBV20-1	.	few	TGCAGTGCTCCCCAGGACCGCCGTTGGGGCAATCAGCCCCAGCATTTT	CSAPQDRRWGNQPQHF
TRBJ1-1	TRBV3-1	.	few	TGTGCCAGCAGCCTAGGCGCCCAGTCAGCTTTCTTT	CASSLGAQSAFF
TRBJ2-1	TRBV20-1	.	few	TGCAGTGCTGAGGGATGGTCACTATTAAATGAGCAGTTCTTC	CSAEGWSLLNEQFF
TRBJ2-1	TRBV11-2	.	.	TGTGCCAGCAGCTTAGTTTTGGGGGGAATCTACAATGAGCAGTTCTTC	CASSLVLGGIYNEQFF
TRBJ1-2	TRBV6-1	TRBD1	few	TGTGCCAGCAGTCCCGGACAGGGTCGGGGCTACACCTTC	CASSPGQGRGYTF
TRBJ2-2	TRBV20-1	.	.	TGCAGTGCTAGAGATCTGGGCCTCCCCCGCCGGGAGCTGTTTTTT	CSARDLGLPRRELFF
TRBJ1-5	TRBV29-1	TRBD1	few	TGCAGCGTTCGGACAGGCGGCAATCAGCCCCAGCATTTT	CSVRTGGNQPQHF
TRBJ1-2	TRBV6-2/TRBV6-3	.	few	TGTGCCAGCTCTCGGGACACTAACTATGGCTACACCTTC	CASSRDTNYGYTF
TRBJ2-7	TRBV5-1	.	few	TGCGCCAGCACATCAGGAGGCTACGAGCAGTACTTC	CASTSGGYEQYF
TRBJ2-1	TRBV5-5	.	few	TGTGCCAGCAGCTCCCTTACAGGGTCGAATGAGCAGTTCTTC	CASSSLTGSNEQFF
TRBJ2-7	TRBV5-1	.	.	TGCGCCAGCAGCCCGAGGTCGGGGGGCGCAGTCAACGAGCAGTACTTC	CASSPRSGGAVNEQYF
TRBJ2-6	TRBV19	.	few	TGTGCCAGTAGTATCCCAGGCTTCTCTGGGGCCAACGTCCTGACTTTC	CASSIPGFSGANVLTF
TRBJ1-1	TRBV7-9	.	.	TGTGCCAGCAGCTTTAGTGACGGACCTTACACTGAAGCTTTCTTT	CASSFSDGPYTEAFF
TRBJ2-5	TRBV18	.	.	TGTGCCAGCTCAGCGACCTTGGAGACCCAGTACTTC	CASSATLETQYF
TRBJ2-1	TRBV7-2	.	few	TGTGCCAGCAGCTTAGGTGGACTTCGTTCGAATGAGCAGTTCTTC	CASSLGGLRSNEQFF
TRBJ2-3	TRBV19	TRBD2	few	TGTGCCAGTAGTCCCAGGACTAGCGGGGGTTCAGATACGCAGTATTTT	CASSPRTSGGSDTQYF
TRBJ2-2	TRBV5-1	TRBD1	.	TGCGCCAGCAGCGAGATTACAGGGGCGAGCTCCGGGGAGCTGTTTTTT	CASSEITGASSGELFF
TRBJ2-3	TRBV18	.	.	TGTGCCACCGAGATCTCGGACGGATCAGATACGCAGTATTTT	CATEISDGSDTQYF
TRBJ2-7	TRBV2	TRBD2	.	TGTGCCAGCACAGCGACTAGCGGGGGGGCCGGCGAGCAGTACTTC	CASTATSGGAGEQYF
TRBJ2-7	TRBV7-9	.	few	TGTGCCAGCGGTCGCCAGGGGACATACTACGAGCAGTACTTC	CASGRQGTYYEQYF
TRBJ1-3	TRBV29-1	.	.	TGCAGCGGGGCAGGGTTAAATGGAAACACCATATATTTT	CSGAGLNGNTIYF
TRBJ2-7	TRBV2	.	few	TGTGCCAGCAGTCAGTCCCGCTACGAGCAGTACTTC	CASSQSRYEQYF
TRBJ2-5	TRBV29-1	TRBD1	.	TGCAGCACCCGCCGTGAGCAGGGGGCAGCGGAGACCCAGTACTTC	CSTRREQGAAETQYF
TRBJ2-5	TRBV3-1	.	.	TGTGCCAGCTGCCAAGACACCGGCAGATTAGAGACCCAGTACTTC	CASCQDTGRLETQYF
TRBJ1-1	TRBV20-1	.	few	TGCAGTGCTAGAGCTTTCTTAAGCTTGGTGAACACTGAAGCTTTCTTT	CSARAFLSLVNTEAFF
TRBJ2-7	TRBV4-3	.	.	TGCGCCAGCAGCCAAACAGTCCTCTGGGGCAGCGCTACCTACGAGCAGTACTTC	CASSQTVLWGSATYEQYF
TRBJ2-2	TRBV9	TRBD2	few	TGTGCCAGCAGCGTAGTCGGGGGGGCCACCGGGGAGCTGTTTTTT	CASSVVGGATGELFF
TRBJ2-5	TRBV20-1	.	.	TGCAGTGCAGAGGGATACCAAGAGACCCAGTACTTC	CSAEGYQETQYF
TRBJ2-4	TRBV20-1	.	few	TGCAGTGCTAGCCTAGGGCTGATAGCCAAAAACATTCAGTACTTC	CSASLGLIAKNIQYF
TRBJ2-1	TRBV7-2	.	many	TGTGCCAGCAGGTACAGGGCGAGCTCCTACAATGAGCAGTTCTTC	CASRYRASSYNEQFF
TRBJ2-7	TRBV12-3/TRBV12-4	.	many	TGTGCCAGCAGCCTCGGACAGTTGTACGGGCAGTACTTC	CASSLGQLYGQYF